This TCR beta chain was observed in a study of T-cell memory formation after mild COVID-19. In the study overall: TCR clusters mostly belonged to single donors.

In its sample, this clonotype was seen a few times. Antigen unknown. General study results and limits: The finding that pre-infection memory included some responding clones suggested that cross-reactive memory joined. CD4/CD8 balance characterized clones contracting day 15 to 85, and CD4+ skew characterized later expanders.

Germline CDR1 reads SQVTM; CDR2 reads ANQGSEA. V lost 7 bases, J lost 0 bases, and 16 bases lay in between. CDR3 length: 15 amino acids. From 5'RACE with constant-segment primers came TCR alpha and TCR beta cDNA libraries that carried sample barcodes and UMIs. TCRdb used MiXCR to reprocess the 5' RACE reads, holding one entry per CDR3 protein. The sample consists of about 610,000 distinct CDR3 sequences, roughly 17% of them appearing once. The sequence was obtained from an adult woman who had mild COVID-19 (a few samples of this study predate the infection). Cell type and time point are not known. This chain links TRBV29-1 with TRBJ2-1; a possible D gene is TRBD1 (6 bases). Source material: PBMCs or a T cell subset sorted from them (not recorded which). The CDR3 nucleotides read TGCAGCGCAGACAAGGGCAGGGGCTCCTACAATGAGCAGTTCTTC. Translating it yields CSADKGRGSYNEQFF.